This T cell receptor beta chain is from a study of T cell changes during pregnancy in multiple sclerosis. Profiling relied on immunoSEQ multiplex PCR, and the TCRdb table lists in-frame clones only, not all of them. The sample carries tens of thousands of clones, 90% recorded once. The sequence came from a female donor in good health, enrolled as a control in a pregnancy study. This sample comprised CD4+ T cells from peripheral blood mononuclear cells, obtained in the second trimester of pregnancy.

Here the CDR3 DNA reads TGTGCCAGCAATCGACTAGCGGGAGTACAAGAGACCCAGTACTTC. It yields the protein CASNRLAGVQETQYF. The V call is TRBV2, the J call TRBJ2-5; 12 bases agree with TRBD2. CDR3 length equals 15 residues. Germline V gene lookup returns CDR1 SNHLY and CDR2 FYNNEI. V lost 7 bases and J lost 2; bases outside the gene matches: 5. Full variable domain (missing parts from reference TRBV2 and TRBJ2-5): EPEVTQTPSHQVTQMGQEVILRCVPISNHLYFYWYRQILGQKVEFLVSFYNNEISEKSEIFDDQFSVERPDGSNFTLKIRSTKLEDSAMYFCASNRLAGVQETQYFGPGTRLLVL.